A single sample is the source of the 20 T cell receptor beta chains below, sequenced in a study of T-cell reconstitution after alpha-beta-depleted transplantation in children. Library preparation (for TCRbeta) was performed with unique molecular identifiers. TCRdb used MiXCR to reprocess the PCR reads, holding one entry per CDR3 protein. The table includes 95,000 to 150,000 distinct CDR3 sequences, about 21% detected once. Sequencing was performed on PBMCs, mostly from graft donor cells, taken 180 days after TCRalphabeta/CD19-depleted stem cell transplant. The receptors were gathered from a male patient aged 2 to 9 who had a stem cell transplant for chronic granulomatous disease, so the T cells may come from the graft donor.

This chain connects TRBV20-1 to TRBJ2-2, with TRBD1 matching 9 bases. Germline lookup yields CDR1 DFQATT and CDR2 SNEGSKA (reference sequence). CDR3 length: 14 residues. V trimming: 6 bases; J trimming: 2 bases; junction bases outside the gene matches: 4. The CDR3 DNA is TGCAGTGCCGCACAGGGGGCAAACACCGGGGAGCTGTTTTTT. This codes for CSAAQGANTGELFF.

DNA of the CDR3: TGTGCCAGCAGCTTACCCCGAAGGATGGCTTACAATGAGCAGTTCTTC. Protein sequence: CASSLPRRMAYNEQFF. The chain employs TRBV7-2 and TRBJ2-1; D uncertain. The germline V gene has CDR1 SGHTA and CDR2 FQGNSA. CDR3 size: 16 residues. V lost 2 bases and J lost 4, with 15 bases in between.

This clonotype was counted at least ten times. The rearrangement uses TRBV20-1 and TRBJ2-1; 13 positions agree with TRBD2. Germline V gives CDR1 DFQATT, CDR2 SNEGSKA (reference sequence). V lost 4 bases and J lost 6; bases outside the gene matches: 9. This CDR3 contains 16 residues. The CDR3: CSAIKRTSGSINEQFF. In nucleotides, the CDR3 is TGCAGTGCTATAAAAAGGACTAGCGGGAGTATCAATGAGCAGTTCTTC.

This clonotype was found many times. The V call is TRBV7-7, the J call TRBJ2-7; TRBD1 matches 9 bases. The V segment lost 6 bases and the J segment 0 bases; nucleotides outside the gene matches: 12. This CDR3 is 17 amino acids long. From germline, CDR1 is SSHAT and CDR2 FNYEAQ (reference sequence). CDR3 in amino acids: CASRPSRDRASSYEQYF. CDR3 nucleotides: TGTGCCAGCAGACCTAGCCGGGACAGGGCCTCCTCCTACGAGCAGTACTTC.

In this sample, this clonotype turned up many times. The chain links TRBV5-1 to TRBJ1-1, with a possible D match to TRBD1 (6 bases). The germline CDR1 and CDR2 sequences are SGHRS and YFSETQ. V was pared by 0 bases and J by 6 bases, with 24 bases between. The CDR3 totals 18 residues. CDR3 sequence reads: CASSLAKGVRGGRAEAFF. The CDR3 nucleotides are TGCGCCAGCAGCTTGGCCAAGGGGGTTAGGGGCGGCAGGGCTGAAGCTTTCTTT.

This clonotype has ten or more counts. V is TRBV5-1 and J is TRBJ2-2, with 10 bases lining up with TRBD2. CDR1 and CDR2 (germline): SGHRS, YFSETQ. The CDR3 spans 18 residues. V lost 4 bases and J lost 5; bases outside the gene matches: 14. CDR3 residues: CASSLRGSGRAWTGELFF. The CDR3 DNA reads as TGCGCCAGCAGCCTACGAGGGAGCGGGAGGGCATGGACCGGGGAGCTGTTTTTT. The full variable domain, completed using reference TRBV5-1 and TRBJ2-2, is KAGVTQTPRYLIKTRGQQVTLSCSPISGHRSVSWYQQTPGQGLQFLFEYFSETQRNKGNFPGRFSGRQFSNSRSEMNVSTLELGDSALYLCASSLRGSGRAWTGELFFGEGSRLTVL.

This clonotype was seen only a few times. The chain has TRBV5-1 and TRBJ2-2; no definite D call. V dropped 0 bases and J dropped 5 bases, with 8 bases sitting between them. This CDR3 comprises 14 residues. Germline CDR1 and CDR2: SGHRS and YFSETQ. CDR3 loop: CASSLGARTGELFF. Here the CDR3 DNA reads TGCGCCAGCAGCTTGGGTGCGAGGACCGGGGAGCTGTTTTTT.

The V call is TRBV4-1, the J call TRBJ1-1; tentative D call: TRBD1 (6 bases). The CDR3 length is 15 residues. V lost 1 base and J 0 bases, leaving 9 bases between the germline ends. Germline CDR1 MGHRA, CDR2 YSYEKL. The CDR3 region has the DNA TGCGCCAGCAGCCAAGTACAGGGCATGAACACTGAAGCTTTCTTT. It translates to CASSQVQGMNTEAFF.

The table lists this clonotype with many counts. The chain recombines TRBV29-1 with TRBJ2-3; no clear D. The germline V gene has CDR1 SQVTM and CDR2 ANQGSEA. The CDR3 runs to 13 residues. Trimming removed 4 bases at V and 1 base at J, with 9 bases between. The CDR3 is CSVGLRGTDTQYF. Written as DNA, the CDR3 is TGCAGCGTTGGGCTCCGCGGCACAGATACGCAGTATTTT.

This clonotype was observed a handful of times. The rearrangement uses TRBV28 and TRBJ2-1, with 12 bases identical to TRBD2. Trimming removed 6 bases from V and 5 bases from J; junction bases left unmatched: 5. Germline V gene data show CDR1 as MDHEN and CDR2 as SYDVKM. This CDR3 is built from 15 residues. This CDR3 reads CASRPTSGRHNEQFF. DNA for the CDR3: TGTGCCAGCAGACCGACTAGCGGGAGACACAATGAGCAGTTCTTC.

Many counts were recorded for this clonotype. The chain joins TRBV9 to TRBJ2-1; no clear D gene. Trimming left V 2 bases short and J 3 bases short, with 12 bases between. CDR3 length: 15 residues. Germline CDR1 is SGDLS and CDR2 is YYNGEE. The CDR3 spells CASSVAAALYNEQFF. The DNA for the CDR3 is TGTGCCAGCAGCGTCGCGGCAGCGCTCTACAATGAGCAGTTCTTC.

V and J are TRBV10-3 and TRBJ2-1; TRBD2 matches 11 bases. This CDR3 spans 15 amino acids. The germline gives CDR1 ENHRY, CDR2 SYGVKD. V was clipped by 10 bases and J by 3 bases; unmatched bases: 8. CDR3 sequence: CATNRLAGSYNEQFF. The DNA for the CDR3 is TGTGCCACCAACAGACTAGCGGGGAGCTACAATGAGCAGTTCTTC.

A note on this clonotype: A much bigger clone sits one base away, suggesting this may be a read error. V is TRBV28 and J is TRBJ2-6, with D possibly being TRBD1 (5 bases). The CDR3 loop spans 17 amino acids. Germline assignment: CDR1 MDHEN and CDR2 SYDVKM. CDR3 sequence: CASRYRRVSSGANGLTF. In nucleotides, the CDR3 is TGTGCCAGCAGATATCGACGGGTGAGCTCTGGGGCCAACGGCCTGACTTTC.

This clonotype was picked up many times. This sequence joins TRBV9 and TRBJ2-7; 11 bases agree with TRBD2. CDR3 length equals 16 residues. Germline V lookup: CDR1 SGDLS, CDR2 YYNGEE. V dropped 4 bases and J dropped 7; count of bases not matched to a gene: 13. CDR3 protein: CASSPNPGLAGKEQYF. CDR3 nucleotides: TGTGCCAGCAGCCCAAACCCCGGACTAGCGGGCAAAGAGCAGTACTTC.

The rearrangement uses TRBV11-2 and TRBJ2-5; TRBD2 matches at 12 bases. From germline, CDR1 is SGHAT and CDR2 FQNNGV. The CDR3 extends over 17 amino acids. Trimming at V came to 6 bases and at J to 4 bases, leaving 12 bases not matched to a gene. CDR3 nucleotide sequence: TGTGCCAGCAGATTTGACCCTAGCGGGGGGGCAGGAGAGACCCAGTACTTC. Amino acids: CASRFDPSGGAGETQYF. The whole variable domain, filled in from reference TRBV11-2 and TRBJ2-5, reads EAGVAQSPRYKIIEKRQSVAFWCNPISGHATLYWYQQILGQGPKLLIQFQNNGVVDDSQLPKDRFSAERLKGVDSTLKIQPAKLEDSAVYLCASRFDPSGGAGETQYFGPGTRLLVL.

About this clonotype: A read error is possible here, since a much larger clone lies one base away. The chain carries TRBV20-1 and TRBJ2-5; D is perhaps TRBD1 (6 bases). CDR1 is DFQATT and CDR2 is SNEGSKA in the germline V gene (reference sequence). There are 15 residues in the CDR3. The CDR3 DNA follows: TGCTGTGCTTATCGACAGGACCCTTCTAGAGAGACCCAGTACTTC. Its protein is CCAYRQDPSRETQYF.

In its sample, this clonotype was seen many times. The rearrangement joins TRBV20-1 to TRBJ2-3; D is possibly TRBD1 (5 bases). CDR1 is DFQATT and CDR2 is SNEGSKA in the germline V gene (reference sequence). V shed 0 bases and J shed 3 bases, with 13 bases lying between them. The length of the CDR3 is 15 residues. The chain's CDR3 is CSARDDRRATDTQYF. The CDR3 region has the DNA TGCAGTGCTAGAGATGACAGACGAGCAACAGATACGCAGTATTTT.

In this sample, this clonotype turned up many times. The rearrangement uses TRBV5-1 and TRBJ2-2, with TRBD2 identical over 9 bases. Trimming cost V 2 bases and J 0 bases; bases outside gene matches: 5. The length of the CDR3 is 17 residues. The germline V gene encodes CDR1 SGHRS and CDR2 YFSETQ. This CDR3 is CASSFKIAGANTGELFF. DNA for the CDR3: TGCGCCAGCAGCTTTAAAATAGCGGGGGCGAACACCGGGGAGCTGTTTTTT.

This clonotype was counted many times. The V and J genes are TRBV20-1 and TRBJ2-5; the D gene is possibly TRBD2 (5 bases). The CDR3 contains 14 residues. V was pared by 1 base and J by 0 bases, with 9 bases between. CDR1 and CDR2 (germline): DFQATT, SNEGSKA (reference sequence). CDR3 protein: CSARVEGHQETQYF. The DNA of the CDR3 is TGCAGTGCTAGAGTAGAGGGTCACCAAGAGACCCAGTACTTC.

This clonotype has more than one count but fewer than ten. V and J are TRBV20-1 and TRBJ2-5; 9 nucleotides match TRBD1. From germline, CDR1 is DFQATT and CDR2 SNEGSKA (reference sequence). V was pared by 2 bases and J by 5 bases, with 12 bases of the junction left unmatched. This CDR3 region has 16 residues. The CDR3, as DNA: TGCAGTGCTAGACACAAAACAGGGGGCGCCTGGGAGACCCAGTACTTC. Protein: CSARHKTGGAWETQYF.